This TCR beta chain was found in a study of T-cell reconstitution after alpha-beta-depleted transplantation in children. Study-level findings and limits: Newly generated T cells supplied most T-cell counts and diversity one year post-transplant. Some patients' high day-60 TCRbeta diversity was traced to surviving recipient T cells and thymic progenitors. Reports say that about two months after transplant, the alpha-beta T cells came out of several hundred graft clones that had expanded.

The library targeted TCRbeta and was prepared with unique molecular identifiers. TCRdb called the PCR reads again in MiXCR, with one record for every CDR3 protein. The sample consists of over 100,000 distinct CDR3 sequences, 10% of them appearing once. In this sample, this clonotype turned up many times. Its antigen is still unknown. Per germline, CDR1 SGHTA and CDR2 FQGNSA. The CDR3 sequence is 17 residues long. V shed 5 bases and J 5 bases; nucleotides not matched to a gene: 12. This material consisted of PBMCs, taken before TCRalphabeta/CD19-depleted stem cell transplant. The sequence came from a boy between 2 and 15 years old with acute lymphoblastic leukemia, due to receive a stem cell transplant. The chain is built from TRBV7-2 and TRBJ2-1; TRBD2 matches at 10 bases. DNA of the CDR3: TGTGCCAGCAGCCCTAAACCGGGACTAGCGAGGGACAATGAGCAGTTCTTC. Translating it yields CASSPKPGLARDNEQFF.